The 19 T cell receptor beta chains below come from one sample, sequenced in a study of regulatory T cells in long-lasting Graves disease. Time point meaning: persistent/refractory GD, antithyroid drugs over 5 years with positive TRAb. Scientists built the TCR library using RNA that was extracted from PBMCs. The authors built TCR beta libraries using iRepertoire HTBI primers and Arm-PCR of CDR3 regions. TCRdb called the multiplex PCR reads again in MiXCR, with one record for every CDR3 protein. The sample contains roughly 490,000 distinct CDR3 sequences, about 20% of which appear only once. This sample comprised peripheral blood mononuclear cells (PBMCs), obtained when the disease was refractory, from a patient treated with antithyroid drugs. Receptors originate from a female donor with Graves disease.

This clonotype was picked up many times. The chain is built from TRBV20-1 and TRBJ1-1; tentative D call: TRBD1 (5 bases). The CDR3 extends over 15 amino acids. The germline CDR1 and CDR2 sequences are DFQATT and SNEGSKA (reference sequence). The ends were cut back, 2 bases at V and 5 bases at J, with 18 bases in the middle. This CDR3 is CSARTTQEIRTEAFF. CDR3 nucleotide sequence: TGCAGTGCTAGAACCACACAGGAGATAAGGACTGAAGCTTTCTTT.

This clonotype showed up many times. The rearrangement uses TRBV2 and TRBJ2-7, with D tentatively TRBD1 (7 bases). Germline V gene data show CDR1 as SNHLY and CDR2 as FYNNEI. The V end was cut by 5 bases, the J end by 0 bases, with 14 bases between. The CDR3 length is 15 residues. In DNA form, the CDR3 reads TGTGCCAGCAGTAGAGACAGGGACTTCTCCTACGAGCAGTACTTC. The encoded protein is CASSRDRDFSYEQYF.

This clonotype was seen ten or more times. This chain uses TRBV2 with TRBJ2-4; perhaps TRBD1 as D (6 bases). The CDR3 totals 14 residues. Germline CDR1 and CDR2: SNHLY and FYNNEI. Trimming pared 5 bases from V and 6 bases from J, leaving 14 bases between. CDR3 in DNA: TGTGCCAGCAGTCCACCAGGGGTGAGAAACATTCAGTACTTC. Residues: CASSPPGVRNIQYF.

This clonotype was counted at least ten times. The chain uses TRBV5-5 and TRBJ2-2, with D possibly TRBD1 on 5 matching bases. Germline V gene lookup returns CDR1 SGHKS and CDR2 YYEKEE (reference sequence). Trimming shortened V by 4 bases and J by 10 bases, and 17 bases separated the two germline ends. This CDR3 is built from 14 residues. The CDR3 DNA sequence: TGTGCCAGCAGCCTGGTACGCAGGGCTCAGGAGCTGTTTTTT. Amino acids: CASSLVRRAQELFF.

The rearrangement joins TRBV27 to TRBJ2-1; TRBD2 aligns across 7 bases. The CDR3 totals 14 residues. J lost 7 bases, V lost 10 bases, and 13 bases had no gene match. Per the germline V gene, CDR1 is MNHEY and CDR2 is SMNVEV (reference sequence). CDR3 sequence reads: CATLEAGEGNEQFF. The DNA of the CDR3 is TGTGCCACTTTGGAGGCGGGAGAAGGGAATGAGCAGTTCTTC.

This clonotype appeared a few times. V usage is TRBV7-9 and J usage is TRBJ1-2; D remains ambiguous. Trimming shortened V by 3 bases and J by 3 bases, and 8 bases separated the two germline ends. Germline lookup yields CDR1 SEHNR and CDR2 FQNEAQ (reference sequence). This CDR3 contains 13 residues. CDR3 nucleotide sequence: TGTGCCAGCAGCTTCGACGGTCACTATGGCTACACCTTC. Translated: CASSFDGHYGYTF.

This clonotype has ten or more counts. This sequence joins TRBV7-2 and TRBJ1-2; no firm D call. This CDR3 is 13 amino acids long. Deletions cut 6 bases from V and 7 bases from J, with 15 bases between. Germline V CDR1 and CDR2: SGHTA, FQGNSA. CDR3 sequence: CASSDRTGSGYTF. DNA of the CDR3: TGTGCCAGCAGTGACCGAACTGGGTCTGGCTACACCTTC.

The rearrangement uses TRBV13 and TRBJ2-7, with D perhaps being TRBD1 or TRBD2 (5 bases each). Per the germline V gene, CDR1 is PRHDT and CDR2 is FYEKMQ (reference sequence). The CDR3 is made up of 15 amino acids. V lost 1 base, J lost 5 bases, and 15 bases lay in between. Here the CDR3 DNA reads TGTGCCAGCAGCTTAGTAAATGGGGGAAACGACGAGCAGTACTTC. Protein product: CASSLVNGGNDEQYF. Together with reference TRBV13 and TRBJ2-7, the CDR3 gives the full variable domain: AAGVIQSPRHLIKEKRETATLKCYPIPRHDTVYWYQQGPGQDPQFLISFYEKMQSDKGSIPDRFSAQQFSDYHSELNMSSLELGDSALYFCASSLVNGGNDEQYFGPGTRLTVT.

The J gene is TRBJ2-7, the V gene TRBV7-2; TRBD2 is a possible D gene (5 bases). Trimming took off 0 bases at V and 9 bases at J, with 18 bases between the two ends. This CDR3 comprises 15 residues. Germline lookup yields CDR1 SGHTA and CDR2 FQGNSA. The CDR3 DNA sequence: TGTGCCAGCAGCTTAGCCCTGGAGGCCCTTGGGGTGCAGTACTTC. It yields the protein CASSLALEALGVQYF.

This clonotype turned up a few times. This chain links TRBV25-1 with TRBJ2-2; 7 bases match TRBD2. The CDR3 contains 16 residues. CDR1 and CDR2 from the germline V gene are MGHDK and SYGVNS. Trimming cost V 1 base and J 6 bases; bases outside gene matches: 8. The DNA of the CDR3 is TGTGCCAGCAGTGAATTGGAGGGAGGGGAATCCGGGGAGCTGTTTTTT. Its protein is CASSELEGGESGELFF.

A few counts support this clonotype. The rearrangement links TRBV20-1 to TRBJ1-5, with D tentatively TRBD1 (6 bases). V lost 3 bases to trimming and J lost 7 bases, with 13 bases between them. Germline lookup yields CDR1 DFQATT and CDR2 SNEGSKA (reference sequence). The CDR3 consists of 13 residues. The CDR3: CSARGQGFQPQHF. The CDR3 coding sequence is TGCAGTGCTAGGGGCCAGGGGTTCCAGCCCCAGCATTTT.

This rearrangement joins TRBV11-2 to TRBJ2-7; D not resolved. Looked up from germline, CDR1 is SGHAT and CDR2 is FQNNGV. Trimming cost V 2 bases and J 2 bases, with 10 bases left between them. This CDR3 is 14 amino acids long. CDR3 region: CASSLLVSAYEQYF. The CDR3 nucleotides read TGTGCCAGCAGCTTATTGGTGAGCGCCTACGAGCAGTACTTC.

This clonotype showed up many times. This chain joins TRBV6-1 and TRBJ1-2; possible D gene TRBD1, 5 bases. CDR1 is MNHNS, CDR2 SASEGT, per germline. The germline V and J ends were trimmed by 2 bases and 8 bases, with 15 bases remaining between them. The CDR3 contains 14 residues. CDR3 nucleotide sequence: TGTGCCAGCAGTGAACAGGGTGTTTCTCGGGGCTACACCTTC. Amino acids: CASSEQGVSRGYTF.

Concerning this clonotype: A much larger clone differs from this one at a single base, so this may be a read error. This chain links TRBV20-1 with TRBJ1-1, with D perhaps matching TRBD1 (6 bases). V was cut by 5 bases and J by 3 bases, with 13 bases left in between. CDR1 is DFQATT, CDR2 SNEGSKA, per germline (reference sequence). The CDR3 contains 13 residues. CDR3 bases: TGCAGTGCTGATGAGACAGGAGACACTGAAGCTTTCTTT. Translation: CSADETGDTEAFF.

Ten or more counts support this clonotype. The CDR3 sequence: CAIRSQGSGANVLTF. CDR3 DNA sequence: TGTGCCATCAGATCACAGGGGAGTGGGGCCAACGTCCTGACTTTC. The J gene is TRBJ2-6, the V gene TRBV10-3, with 7 bases matching TRBD1. CDR3 length: 15 amino acids. CDR1 and CDR2 from the germline V gene are ENHRY and SYGVKD. V lost 6 bases and J lost 3; bases outside the gene matches: 5.

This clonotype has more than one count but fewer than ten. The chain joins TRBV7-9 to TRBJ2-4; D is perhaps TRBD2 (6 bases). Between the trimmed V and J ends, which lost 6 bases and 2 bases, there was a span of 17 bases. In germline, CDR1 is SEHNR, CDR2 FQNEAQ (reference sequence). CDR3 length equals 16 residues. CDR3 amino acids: CASRRYFSGSKNIQYF. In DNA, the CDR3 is TGTGCCAGCAGAAGGTATTTTAGCGGATCCAAAAACATTCAGTACTTC.

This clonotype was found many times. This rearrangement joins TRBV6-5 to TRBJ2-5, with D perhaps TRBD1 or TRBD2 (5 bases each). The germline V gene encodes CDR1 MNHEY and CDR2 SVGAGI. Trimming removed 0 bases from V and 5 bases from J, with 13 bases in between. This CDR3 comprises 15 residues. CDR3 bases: TGTGCCAGCAGTTACTCGTACGGGACCTCGGAGACCCAGTACTTC. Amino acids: CASSYSYGTSETQYF.

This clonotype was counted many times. CDR3 nucleotides: TGTGCCAGCAGTTTAACTGGGAGCACTGAAGCTTTCTTT. This encodes CASSLTGSTEAFF. J is TRBJ1-1 and V is TRBV27; the D is unclear. Germline values: CDR1 MNHEY, CDR2 SMNVEV (reference sequence). Trimming left V 2 bases short and J 4 bases short, with 8 bases between. The CDR3 contains 13 residues.

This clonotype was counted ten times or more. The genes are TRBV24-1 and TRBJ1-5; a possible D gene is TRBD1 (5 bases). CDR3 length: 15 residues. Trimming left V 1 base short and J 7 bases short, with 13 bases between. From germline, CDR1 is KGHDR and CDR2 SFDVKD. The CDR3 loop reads CATSDLRDSGQPQHF. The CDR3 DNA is TGTGCCACCAGTGATTTAAGGGACTCGGGGCAGCCCCAGCATTTT.